This TCR beta chain was sequenced during a study of blood T cell repertoires in COVID-19. Turning to the study itself: The origin of the acute and convalescent COVID-19 samples was the United States, Italy and Spain.

The germline CDR1 and CDR2 sequences are LNHNV and YYDKDF (reference sequence). V was pared by 0 bases and J by 3 bases, with 11 bases between. The CDR3 extends over 15 amino acids. Some clones are missing from TCRdb's copy, which holds only in-frame ones; the method was immunoSEQ multiplex PCR. The repertoire consists of approximately 250,000 clones, with more than 70% occurring once and the leading ten covering around 1.2%. The sequence derives from a woman between 40 and 50 years old with acute COVID-19. The chain recombines TRBV15 with TRBJ2-5, with D maybe TRBD2 (5 bases). Sequencing was done on a sample of PBMCs or T cells enriched from blood (not recorded which). CDR3 DNA: TGTGCCACCAGCAGAGATGGCAAGGGAGAAGAGACCCAGTACTTC. Its protein is CATSRDGKGEETQYF.